This T cell receptor beta chain was observed in a study of OX40 agonist ivuxolimab in advanced cancers. Overall study: A male proportion of around 86% was recorded, with mean age approximately 57 years and range about 23 to 90. Study outcomes and limitations: Relatively little clonal expansion, among the lowest observed, appeared in partial responders at 0.1-3.0 mg/kg.

TCRdb keeps only in-frame clones here, not all; method: immunoSEQ multiplex PCR. Of about 70,000 clones listed, around nine tenths are singletons. From germline, CDR1 is SGHNT and CDR2 YENEEA. V gave up 1 base and J gave up 7 bases, with 11 bases separating them. The CDR3 is 15 residues long. Turning to this clone: Its antigen is currently unknown.

The TCR originated in an adult with an advanced solid tumor such as melanoma, head and neck, liver or kidney cancer. The specimen was CD4+ or CD8+ T cells sorted from blood, collected in a trial of the OX40 agonist ivuxolimab. The rearrangement links TRBV11-3 to TRBJ1-6; the D gene is possibly TRBD1 (5 bases). CDR3 in DNA: TGTGCCAGCAGCTTAGTGCAGGGCGCAAATTCACCCCTCCACTTT. Amino acids: CASSLVQGANSPLHF. The variable domain in full, with the rest retrieved from reference TRBV11-3 and TRBJ1-6, is EAGVVQSPRYKIIEKKQPVAFWCNPISGHNTLYWYLQNLGQGPELLIRYENEEAVDDSQLPKDRFSAERLKGVDSTLKIQPAELGDSAVYLCASSLVQGANSPLHFGNGTRLTVT.